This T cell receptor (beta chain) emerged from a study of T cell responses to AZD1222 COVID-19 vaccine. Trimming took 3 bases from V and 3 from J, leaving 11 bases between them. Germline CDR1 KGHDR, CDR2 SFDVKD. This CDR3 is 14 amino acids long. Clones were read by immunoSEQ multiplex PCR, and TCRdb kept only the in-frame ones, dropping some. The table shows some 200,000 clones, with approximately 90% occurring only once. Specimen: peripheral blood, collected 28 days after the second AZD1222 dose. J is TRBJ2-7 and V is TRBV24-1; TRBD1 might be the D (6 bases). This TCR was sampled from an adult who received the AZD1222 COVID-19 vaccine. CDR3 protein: CATSDPLDSYEQYF. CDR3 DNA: TGTGCCACCAGTGATCCCTTGGACAGCTACGAGCAGTACTTC.